The present T cell receptor beta chain was sequenced within a study of blood T cell repertoires in COVID-19. The overall study: Samples came from the United States, Italy and Spain, spanning acute and convalescent COVID-19.

The method was immunoSEQ multiplex PCR; TCRdb's version includes in-frame clones alone and lacks a portion of them. The table lists around 140,000 clones, 85% to 90% of them singletons. This clone was seen once. The J segment lost 8 bases and the V segment lost 5 bases, leaving 11 bases of the junction unmatched. The CDR3 covers 16 residues. Germline V gene sequence: CDR1 MDHEN, CDR2 SYDVKM. This clonotype was sampled from a man younger than 30 with COVID-19, enrolled during active disease. V is TRBV28 and J is TRBJ2-2; 10 bases map to TRBD1. The sample comprised peripheral blood. The CDR3 sequence is CASSGLGQGVSGELFF. DNA for the CDR3: TGTGCCAGCAGTGGCTTAGGACAGGGGGTATCAGGGGAGCTGTTTTTT.